The 20 T cell receptor beta chains in this list originate from one sample, sequenced in a study of metastatic and nonmetastatic thyroid tumors (dated by TCRdb to about 2020). The library was obtained by PCR. Sequencing was performed on an Illumina HiSeq 4000. Using fastp trimming at Q25 and MiXCR clonotype assembly, TCRdb reanalyzed the public sequencing data and kept in-frame beta chains. This sample comprises 20,000 to 30,000 clones, roughly 23% of them detected only once. About 7.6% of the sample goes to the ten largest clones. No treatment had been received by any patient before thyroid surgery. The sequenced material came from blood. These receptors all come from a female donor with papillary thyroid cancer or a benign thyroid nodule (not recorded which). Some clones in this sample may be carry-over from other donors' samples.

This clone appeared many times. The CDR3 protein is CASSQESIINYGYTF. DNA of the CDR3: TGCGCCAGCAGCCAAGAAAGCATTATTAACTATGGCTACACCTTC. V gene TRBV4-1 combines with J gene TRBJ1-2; D is unresolved. Trimming took off 0 bases at V and 1 base at J, with 9 bases between the two ends. CDR3 length: 15 amino acids. Germline V gene data show CDR1 as MGHRA and CDR2 as YSYEKL.

In this sample, this clone turned up a few times. In this CDR3 the conserved last residue, phenylalanine or tryptophan, is missing, so a read error is likely. V is TRBV11-2 and J is TRBJ2-7; 10 bases map to TRBD1. The CDR3 has 14 residues. Germline lookup yields CDR1 SGHAT and CDR2 FQNNGV. Written as DNA, the CDR3 is TGTGCCAGTAGCTTCCGGGACAGGGGAGGAGAGCAGTACCTC. It specifies CASSFRDRGGEQYL.

The sample holds many counts of this clone. This chain uses TRBV4-1 with TRBJ1-5; 7 nucleotides match TRBD1. The CDR3 consists of 17 residues. CDR1 is MGHRA, CDR2 YSYEKL, per germline. The V gene end was trimmed by 3 bases and the J gene end by 3 bases; junction bases not matched to a gene: 11. The CDR3 bases are TGCGCCAGCAGCCACAAAACGACAGGGCCCCCCAATCAGCCCCAGCATTTT. Protein sequence: CASSHKTTGPPNQPQHF.

In its sample, this clone was seen a few times. The chain has TRBV27 and TRBJ1-1; D is unclear. The CDR3 runs to 15 residues. CDR1 and CDR2 from the germline V gene are MNHEY and SMNVEV (reference sequence). V lost 7 bases and J 0 bases, leaving 15 bases between the germline ends. DNA of the CDR3: TGTGCCAGCACTCCTTCTCAGGTTATGAACACTGAAGCTTTCTTT. Residues: CASTPSQVMNTEAFF.

V and J are TRBV20-1 and TRBJ2-3; tentatively, D is TRBD2 (6 bases). The V gene's germline CDR1 is DFQATT and CDR2 SNEGSKA (reference sequence). CDR3 length equals 14 residues. The CDR3 coding sequence is TGCATTGCCGTATGGAGGGATTCCGGAGATACGCAGTATTTT. It yields the protein CIAVWRDSGDTQYF.

This clone showed up many times. The chain has TRBV6-5 and TRBJ2-1; 8 positions agree with TRBD1. Germline lookup yields CDR1 MNHEY and CDR2 SVGAGI. The CDR3 is 16 residues long. J lost 3 bases, V lost 4 bases, and 8 bases had no gene match. The CDR3 DNA is TGTGCCAGCAGTTTGACAGGGGCGGCGAGCTACAATGAGCAGTTCTTC. Protein: CASSLTGAASYNEQFF.

About this clone: An end of the junction does not agree with germline; a read error may underlie this. The CDR3 DNA sequence: TGCAGTTCTAGAGGGCCCCTGATTAGTCAAGAGACCCAGTACTTC. It specifies CSSRGPLISQETQYF. This sequence joins TRBV20-1 and TRBJ2-5; D is possibly TRBD2 (5 bases). The CDR3 has 15 residues. CDR1 is DFQATT, CDR2 SNEGSKA, per germline (reference sequence).

This clone is labeled as medium-sized. The V gene is TRBV28, the J gene TRBJ2-7; either TRBD1 or TRBD2 may fit D (5 bases each). There are 15 residues in the CDR3. Germline CDR1 reads MDHEN; CDR2 reads SYDVKM. Trimming left V 2 bases short and J 3 bases short, with 14 bases between. CDR3 protein: CASSLGDRENYEQYF. CDR3 DNA: TGTGCCAGCAGTTTAGGGGACCGAGAAAACTACGAGCAGTACTTC. The full variable domain, its missing parts supplied by reference TRBV28 and TRBJ2-7, is DVKVTQSSRYLVKRTGEKVFLECVQDMDHENMFWYRQDPGLGLRLIYFSYDVKMKEKGDIPEGYSVSREKKERFSLILESASTNQTSMYLCASSLGDRENYEQYFGPGTRLTVT.

This clone has ten or more counts. The V call is TRBV5-6, the J call TRBJ2-2, with TRBD1 as a possible D gene (5 bases). The CDR3 is made up of 18 amino acids. Germline lookup yields CDR1 SGHDT and CDR2 YYEEEE. V was clipped by 1 base and J by 0 bases, with 16 bases between them. The CDR3 spells CASSLPGASIANTGELFF. CDR3 bases: TGTGCCAGCAGCTTGCCTGGGGCCTCCATCGCGAACACCGGGGAGCTGTTTTTT. Using reference TRBV5-6 and TRBJ2-2 for the parts outside the CDR3, the full variable domain is DAGVTQSPTHLIKTRGQQVTLRCSPKSGHDTVSWYQQALGQGPQFIFQYYEEEERQRGNFPDRFSGHQFPNYSSELNVNALLLGDSALYLCASSLPGASIANTGELFFGEGSRLTVL.

This clone was recorded many times. The chain carries TRBV18 and TRBJ2-7; perhaps TRBD1 as D (5 bases). This CDR3 contains 15 residues. Per the germline V gene, CDR1 is KGHSH and CDR2 is LQKENI. The V gene lost 2 bases and the J gene lost 3 bases, with 14 bases spanning the gap. The CDR3 reads CASSPSAGSIYEQYF. Written as DNA, the CDR3 is TGTGCCAGCTCACCATCGGCAGGGTCGATCTACGAGCAGTACTTC.

The sample holds many counts of this clone. The chain employs TRBV4-2 and TRBJ1-5; D remains unclear. The CDR3 extends over 18 amino acids. Trimming removed 1 base from V and 1 base from J, with 17 bases in between. In germline, CDR1 is LGHNA, CDR2 YNFKEQ. CDR3 DNA sequence: TGTGCCAGCAGCCAAGGGTCCCCACACGGTATGAGCAATCAGCCCCAGCATTTT. Its translation: CASSQGSPHGMSNQPQHF.

Many counts were recorded for this clone. Compared with germline, one end of the junction differs, possibly owing to a read error. The V and J genes are TRBV12-3 or TRBV12-4 and TRBJ2-2; D is possibly TRBD1 (6 bases). The CDR3 runs 12 residues. The CDR3 is CAGRGYAGELFF. Written as DNA, the CDR3 is TGTGCCGGCAGGGGCTATGCCGGGGAGCTGTTTTTT.

This clone was seen repeatedly, ten times or more. This chain's CDR3 is CASSLAPLQGAAKNIQYF. The CDR3 DNA reads TGTGCCAGCAGCTTAGCCCCCTTACAGGGTGCGGCCAAAAACATTCAGTACTTC. The J gene is TRBJ2-4, the V gene TRBV7-2, with a tentative D call TRBD1 (6 bases). The V gene's germline CDR1 is SGHTA and CDR2 FQGNSA. The V end was cut by 0 bases, the J end by 1 base, with 16 bases between. The CDR3 contains 18 residues.

This clone occurred many times. Given a much more abundant clone one base away, this may be a read error. The genes are TRBV20-1 and TRBJ1-6, with D perhaps TRBD1 (5 bases). The germline V gene encodes CDR1 DFQATT and CDR2 SNEGSKA (reference sequence). V was clipped by 3 bases and J by 8 bases, with 17 bases between them. This CDR3 has 15 residues. The CDR3 DNA reads as TGCAGTGCTAGGAACCCCGGGTCGGGGGATTCACCCCTCCACTTT. Its protein product is CSARNPGSGDSPLHF.

This clone was recorded many times. This chain links TRBV7-2 with TRBJ2-4; D is possibly TRBD2 (7 bases). Trimming stripped 3 bases from V and 6 bases from J, with 12 bases between. From germline, CDR1 is SGHTA and CDR2 FQGNSA. CDR3 length: 14 residues. The CDR3 spells CASSFAGAINIQYF. CDR3 in DNA: TGTGCCAGCAGCTTCGCGGGGGCGATAAACATTCAGTACTTC.

Ten or more counts support this clone. The chain joins TRBV6-1 to TRBJ2-5, with D perhaps assigned TRBD1 or TRBD2 (5 bases each). Germline CDR1 and CDR2: MNHNS and SASEGT. V was clipped by 6 bases and J by 5 bases, with 22 bases between them. This CDR3 has 16 amino acids. The CDR3 is CASRGRPEGLGETQYF. The CDR3 nucleotides read TGTGCCAGCAGGGGACGACCCGAGGGGTTGGGGGAGACCCAGTACTTC.

About this clone itself: One end of the junction does not line up with germline, which may come from a read error. The chain is built from TRBV12-3 or TRBV12-4 and TRBJ2-2; 9 positions agree with TRBD1. CDR3 length equals 17 residues. CDR3 nucleotides: TGTGCCAGCATTTTAGTTGTCGGACAGGGGAAGACCGGGGAGCTGTTTTTT. Residues: CASILVVGQGKTGELFF.

This clone was counted ten times or more. The rearrangement uses TRBV18 and TRBJ2-1; D call uncertain. The CDR3 consists of 13 residues. Germline CDR1 and CDR2: KGHSH and LQKENI. V was trimmed by 2 bases and J by 3 bases, leaving 5 bases between them. CDR3 sequence (DNA): TGTGCCAGCTCACCAGGCCGCTACAATGAGCAGTTCTTC. It yields the protein CASSPGRYNEQFF.

The table lists this clone with many counts. A single base separates this from a much larger clone, so it may be a read error. Other DNA sequences from this sample encode an identical CDR3 as well. The chain recombines TRBV2 with TRBJ2-3; 9 positions agree with TRBD2. The CDR3 covers 18 residues. Germline V lookup: CDR1 SNHLY, CDR2 FYNNEI. CDR3 in amino acids: CASSAPLGLAGRTDTQYF. The CDR3 bases are TGCGCCAGCAGCGCTCCCCTTGGTCTAGCGGGACGCACAGATACGCAGTATTTT. Drawing the rest from reference TRBV2 and TRBJ2-3, the complete variable domain is EPEVTQTPSHQVTQMGQEVILRCVPISNHLYFYWYRQILGQKVEFLVSFYNNEISEKSEIFDDQFSVERPDGSNFTLKIRSTKLEDSAMYFCASSAPLGLAGRTDTQYFGPGTRLTVL.

Many counts were recorded for this clone. This specimen includes other DNA sequences encoding the same CDR3. V usage is TRBV7-9 and J usage is TRBJ1-6, with D unresolved. Germline-derived CDR1 and CDR2 are SEHNR and FQNEAQ (reference sequence). The CDR3 runs to 14 residues. V was clipped by 1 base and J by 5 bases, with 6 bases between them. DNA for the CDR3: TGTGCCAGCAGCTTAGGGGAGCATAATTCACCCCTCCACTTT. Protein: CASSLGEHNSPLHF.